The clone carrying this T cell receptor (beta chain) was counted ten times or more. Beta-chain TCR CDR3 regions were amplified from RNA transcripts. First-round RT-PCR relied on HTBI primers, and a second-round multiplex PCR came next. Via MiXCR, TCRdb re-called the multiplex PCR reads, giving one row per CDR3 protein. The sample holds about 640,000 distinct CDR3 sequences; over 40% are singletons and the top ten take around 3%. The sample originates from a study of Graves' ophthalmopathy and Graves' hyperthyroidism. The CDR3 has 12 residues. Trimming cost V 6 bases and J 7 bases, with 12 bases left between them.

Specimen: peripheral blood. This receptor was obtained from an adult man with Graves' ophthalmopathy. The chain has TRBV12-3 or TRBV12-4 and TRBJ1-2, with D possibly TRBD1 on 5 matching bases. The CDR3 DNA reads as TGTGCCAGCAGGCAGGGTTTAGGTGGCTACACCTTC. Its protein product is CASRQGLGGYTF.